This T cell receptor beta chain stems from a study of cytomegalovirus exposure and HLA in healthy donors. Study as a whole: Caucasian-associated ancestry cluster membership applied to approximately 81% of around 400 genotyped donors. General study results and limits: Earlier results showed most TCR beta V segments being productive about 87% or about 30% of the time.

Primers included in the PCR were 60 Vbeta and 13 Jbeta primers. Using immunoSEQ multiplex PCR, the repertoire was profiled, and TCRdb retains in-frame clones only, with some absent. This sample has 99,000 or so clones, with around 10% found just once. The CDR3 is 14 residues long. The V end lost 6 bases, the J end lost 3 bases, and 14 bases lay between the germline ends. Looked up from germline, CDR1 is MNHNS and CDR2 is SASEGT. Of note for this clone: Its antigen is as yet unknown.

This TCR was recovered from a man between 40 and 49 years old in good health and CMV-seropositive. The rearrangement joins TRBV6-1 to TRBJ1-1; D ambiguous. Source material: PBMCs. DNA for the CDR3: TGTGCCAGCAGATTCACGGGGTCGGACACTGAAGCTTTCTTT. This encodes CASRFTGSDTEAFF.